This T cell receptor beta chain was observed in a study of CD8 T cells in Susac syndrome. General observations from the study: In its TCR sequencing and HLA analysis, the study acknowledged that the number of individuals was relatively small.

With regard to this clonotype: Its matching antigen is unknown.

The junction had 6 bases not matched to a gene; V was cut back by 3 bases and J by 4 bases. Germline V gene sequence: CDR1 SGHRS, CDR2 YFSETQ. The CDR3 sequence is 14 residues long. Random hexamers served to reverse transcribe roughly 0.45 to 1 ug RNA. One entry per CDR3 protein results from TCRdb running MiXCR on the immunoSEQ multiplex PCR reads. The data contain 150,000 to 200,000 distinct CDR3 sequences, about 93% of them singletons. Specimen: CD4+ T cells from PBMCs. The chain has TRBV5-1 and TRBJ2-7; the match to TRBD1 covers 8 bases. The receptor's source is a human donor in good health. DNA for the CDR3: TGCGCCAGCAGCTCCCTGACAGGGGAGTACGAGCAGTACTTC. As protein: CASSSLTGEYEQYF.